The 16 T cell receptor beta chains below come from one sample, sequenced in a study of tumor-infiltrating lymphocytes in oesophageal squamous cell carcinoma (dated by TCRdb to the mid-2010s). To prepare the library, PCR was applied. The sample was run on an Illumina HiSeq 2000. TCRdb ran its own pipeline on the public reads, namely fastp trimming at Q25 and MiXCR clone calling, and kept in-frame beta chains. Under each unique CDR3 protein, matching rows form one entry showing the most common genes and DNA. The table for this sample lists 10,000 to 15,000 distinct CDR3 sequences; approximately 54% of them were counted only once. The top ten constitute about 22% of the sample. The sequenced sample was esophageal tumor tissue. These receptors were obtained from a male donor with esophageal squamous cell carcinoma.

This clonotype is judged medium-sized. This chain uses TRBV6-1 with TRBJ2-2; TRBD2 matches at 10 bases. V lost 5 bases and J lost 4; bases outside the gene matches: 4. The CDR3 is 15 residues long. CDR1 is MNHNS, CDR2 SASEGT, per germline. The CDR3 loop reads CASSPRLAGTGELFF. Here the CDR3 DNA reads TGTGCCAGCAGTCCAAGACTAGCGGGCACCGGGGAGCTGTTTTTT.

The V call is TRBV7-3, the J call TRBJ2-5, with 11 bases fitting TRBD2. TRBJ2-1 explains the end of the DNA better; the J call may be wrong. The germline V gene encodes CDR1 SGHTA and CDR2 FQGTGA. This CDR3 spans 15 amino acids. In DNA form, the CDR3 reads TGTGCCAGCAGCTTCCGACTAGCGGGGTACAATGAGCAGTTCTTC. It translates to CASSFRLAGYNEQFF.

V gene TRBV7-4 combines with J gene TRBJ2-3, with TRBD2 matching over 7 bases. Near its end, the DNA agrees better with TRBJ2-7, so the J call may be wrong. The CDR3 is 15 amino acids. From germline, CDR1 is SGHVT and CDR2 SQSDAQ. CDR3 bases: TGTGCCAGCAGCTTAGCGGGAGGGCCATACAATGAGCAGTACTTC. Translation gives CASSLAGGPYNEQYF.

The chain has TRBV13 and TRBJ2-1, with unresolved D. V lost 2 bases and J 8 bases, leaving 19 bases between the germline ends. The CDR3 extends over 16 amino acids. The germline CDR1 and CDR2 sequences are PRHDT and FYEKMQ (reference sequence). CDR3 DNA: TGTGCCAGCAGCTTAAGGCCGCGGTCACCTGGGCATGAGCAGTTCTTC. Amino acids: CASSLRPRSPGHEQFF.

The chain uses TRBV7-2 and TRBJ2-3, with D unresolved. CDR1 is SGHTA, CDR2 FQGNSA, per germline. The CDR3 is 15 amino acids. The V and J ends lost 5 bases and 0 bases respectively, with 12 bases between them. The CDR3 DNA follows: TGTGCCAGCAGCAGGGCGGCTACTAGCACAGATACGCAGTATTTT. It codes for CASSRAATSTDTQYF.

This clonotype is judged medium-sized. This chain joins TRBV7-2 and TRBJ2-1, with 7 bases that match TRBD2. J gave up 6 bases and V 1 base, and 3 bases lay outside the gene matches. Germline CDR1 is SGHTA and CDR2 is FQGNSA. The CDR3 totals 14 residues. The CDR3, as DNA: TGTGCCAGCAGCTTAGGCGGGAGTGCCAATGAGCAGTTCTTC. It codes for CASSLGGSANEQFF.

The chain carries TRBV7-6 and TRBJ2-1; D is uncertain. CDR3 size: 13 residues. V shed 1 base and J shed 12 bases, with 13 bases lying between them. Looked up from germline, CDR1 is SGHVS and CDR2 is FNYEAQ. CDR3 loop: CASSLDIWGGQFF. CDR3 sequence (DNA): TGTGCCAGCAGCTTAGATATTTGGGGTGGGCAGTTCTTC.

The chain links TRBV10-1 to TRBJ1-1; D unresolved. The CDR3 runs 15 residues. Germline values: CDR1 WNHNN, CDR2 SYGVQD (reference sequence). Trimming removed 4 bases at V and 2 bases at J, with 14 bases between. CDR3 amino acids: CASSVSPGPNTEAFF. Written as DNA, the CDR3 is TGCGCCAGCAGTGTATCGCCGGGCCCTAACACTGAAGCTTTCTTT.

In its sample, this clonotype was seen a few times. The V gene is TRBV7-8, the J gene TRBJ2-5, with unresolved D. The germline CDR1 and CDR2 sequences are SGHVS and FQNEAQ. V was shortened by 3 bases and J by 4 bases, with 3 bases between the two germline ends. This CDR3 spans 11 amino acids. The CDR3: CASSFTETQYF. The CDR3, as DNA: TGTGCCAGCAGCTTTACAGAGACCCAGTACTTC.

The chain joins TRBV28 to TRBJ2-4; TRBD2 matches 11 bases. The J call is in doubt because the DNA end fits TRBJ2-5 better. CDR3 size: 14 residues. The germline V gene has CDR1 MDHEN and CDR2 SYDVKM. This chain's CDR3 is CASSFLAGGETQYF. CDR3 DNA: TGTGCCAGCAGTTTTCTAGCGGGAGGCGAGACCCAGTACTTC.

Worth noting for this clonotype: At one boundary the junction diverges from the germline segment, which might be a read error. The chain couples TRBV28 to TRBJ1-6, with D possibly being TRBD1 (5 bases). CDR3 length equals 14 residues. Germline V CDR1 and CDR2: MDHEN, SYDVKM. The CDR3 DNA reads as TGTGCCAGCAGTTCGAGGGGAAGGGCCTACGAGCAGTACTTT. Protein sequence: CASSSRGRAYEQYF.

The chain recombines TRBV28 with TRBJ2-5; D is perhaps TRBD1 or TRBD2 (6 bases each). The J call is uncertain, as TRBJ2-7 better fits the DNA end. The CDR3 has 11 residues. The germline V gene has CDR1 MDHEN and CDR2 SYDVKM. CDR3 bases: TGTGCCAGCATAGGGGGGTACGAGCAGTACTTC. Residues: CASIGGYEQYF.

There are many counts of this clonotype. The chain couples TRBV4-2 to TRBJ2-3, with TRBD2 as a possible D gene (6 bases). The V and J ends lost 3 bases and 0 bases respectively, with 13 bases between them. This CDR3 is built from 16 residues. Germline-derived CDR1 and CDR2 are LGHNA and YNFKEQ. CDR3 loop: CASSQQHGSSTDTQYF. The CDR3 DNA is TGTGCCAGCAGCCAGCAACACGGGAGTAGCACAGATACGCAGTATTTT.

The chain has TRBV6-8 and TRBJ1-5, with D unclear. CDR1 and CDR2 (germline): MNHGY, SAAAGT. Trimming left V 2 bases short and J 0 bases short, with 14 bases between. The CDR3 totals 17 residues. The CDR3 protein is CASSYTPGLLSNQPQHF. In DNA form, the CDR3 reads TGTGCCAGCAGTTACACTCCAGGCCTCCTTAGCAATCAGCCCCAGCATTTT.

The chain joins TRBV7-8 to TRBJ2-1; tentative D call: TRBD1 (7 bases). The DNA end is a closer match to TRBJ2-5, so the J assignment may be wrong. This CDR3 is built from 17 residues. Germline V gene sequence: CDR1 SGHVS, CDR2 FQNEAQ. As DNA, the CDR3 is TGTGCCAGCAGCTTAGGGGCAGGGGGGAGATATGCAGAGACCCAGTACTTC. Its translation: CASSLGAGGRYAETQYF.

The chain couples TRBV7-2 to TRBJ2-7; 11 bases match TRBD1. In germline, CDR1 is SGHTA, CDR2 FQGNSA. Trimming took 5 bases from V and 4 from J; bases not matched to a gene: 7. The CDR3 spans 15 residues. CDR3 in DNA: TGTGCCAGCAGCGGTTCGGACAGGGGGCAGTACGAGCAGTACTTC. Its protein product is CASSGSDRGQYEQYF. The whole variable domain, remainder taken from reference TRBV7-2 and TRBJ2-7, is GAGVSQSPSNKVTEKGKDVELRCDPISGHTALYWYRQSLGQGLEFLIYFQGNSAPDKSGLPSDRFSAERTGGSVSTLTIQRTQQEDSAVYLCASSGSDRGQYEQYFGPGTRLTVT.